These 25 T cell receptor beta chains came from one sample sequenced in a study of cytomegalovirus exposure and HLA in healthy donors. The PCR contained 60 Vbeta and 13 Jbeta primers. Profiling relied on immunoSEQ multiplex PCR, and the TCRdb table lists in-frame clones only, not all of them. The data contain about 220,000 clones, about four fifths of them seen just once; the ten biggest clones take up around 6%. The specimen was PBMCs. All receptors come from a middle-aged man in good health and CMV-seropositive.

The chain has TRBV2 and TRBJ1-1; possibly TRBD1 for D (6 bases). From germline, CDR1 is SNHLY and CDR2 FYNNEI. V lost 1 base to trimming and J lost 8 bases, with 11 bases between them. CDR3 length equals 13 residues. CDR3 region: CASSEVGGHEAFF. The CDR3 region has the DNA TGTGCCAGCAGTGAAGTGGGGGGGCACGAAGCTTTCTTT.

V and J are TRBV6-5 and TRBJ2-7; D is ambiguous. Germline-derived CDR1 and CDR2 are MNHEY and SVGAGI. Trimming stripped 6 bases from V and 6 bases from J, with 12 bases between. The CDR3 extends over 12 amino acids. CDR3 loop: CASSLPFGEQYF. In DNA form, the CDR3 reads TGTGCCAGCAGCCTGCCCTTCGGCGAGCAGTACTTC.

The chain combines TRBV5-6 with TRBJ2-5; 15 nucleotides line up with TRBD2. J gave up 5 bases and V 3 bases, and 2 bases lay outside the gene matches. CDR1 is SGHDT and CDR2 is YYEEEE in the germline V gene. The CDR3 contains 15 residues. The CDR3 spells CASSSGLAGGETQYF. CDR3 coding DNA: TGTGCCAGCAGCTCAGGACTAGCGGGAGGGGAGACCCAGTACTTC.

This clone was found a few times. CDR3 loop: CASSSPGQGEEKLFF. For the CDR3, the DNA is TGCGCCAGCAGTTCGCCGGGACAGGGGGAGGAAAAACTGTTTTTT. The chain employs TRBV4-1 and TRBJ1-4, with 11 bases fitting TRBD1. V lost 6 bases to trimming and J lost 8 bases; unmatched junction nucleotides: 8. This CDR3 has 15 residues. Per germline, CDR1 MGHRA and CDR2 YSYEKL.

The rearrangement links TRBV19 to TRBJ2-3; 9 bases are shared with TRBD1. The CDR3 contains 18 residues. Losses at the gene ends were 3 bases for V and 0 bases for J; bases not matched to a gene: 10. Germline CDR1 is LNHDA and CDR2 is SQIVND (reference sequence). This CDR3 reads CASSMGTGRRYSTDTQYF. The CDR3 DNA reads TGTGCCAGTAGTATGGGGACAGGGAGACGATATAGCACAGATACGCAGTATTTT.

The gene calls are TRBV5-6 and TRBJ2-3, with a tentative D call TRBD2 (5 bases). There are 17 residues in the CDR3. Germline CDR1 is SGHDT and CDR2 is YYEEEE. Trimming left V 1 base short and J 3 bases short, with 18 bases between. In DNA form, the CDR3 reads TGTGCCAGCAGCTTGACTTCACGAGGGAGAGGGACAGATACGCAGTATTTT. Amino acid sequence: CASSLTSRGRGTDTQYF.

This clone was detected only a few times. This specimen includes other DNA sequences encoding the same CDR3. This sequence joins TRBV6-6 and TRBJ1-3, with no clear D. Germline V lookup: CDR1 MNHNY, CDR2 SVGAGI (reference sequence). Deletions cut 5 bases from V and 4 bases from J, with 3 bases between. The CDR3 is 11 amino acids. CDR3 nucleotide sequence: TGTGCCAGCAGTCAGGGAAACACCATATATTTT. Its protein product is CASSQGNTIYF.

This CDR3 is CASSIDLDSYGYTF. The CDR3 DNA reads as TGTGCCAGTAGTATAGATTTGGACAGCTATGGCTACACCTTC. The chain joins TRBV19 to TRBJ1-2, with a possible D match to TRBD1 (6 bases). Germline V gene data show CDR1 as LNHDA and CDR2 as SQIVND (reference sequence). CDR3 length: 14 residues. Trimming stripped 0 bases from V and 4 bases from J, with 9 bases between. The complete variable domain, with remaining parts taken from reference TRBV19 and TRBJ1-2, reads DGGITQSPKYLFRKEGQNVTLSCEQNLNHDAMYWYRQDPGQGLRLIYYSQIVNDFQKGDIAEGYSVSREKKESFPLTVTSAQKNPTAFYLCASSIDLDSYGYTFGSGTRLTVV.

The chain couples TRBV28 to TRBJ2-3, with 7 bases that match TRBD1. This CDR3 spans 12 amino acids. V shed 8 bases and J 3 bases; nucleotides not matched to a gene: 2. Germline CDR1 MDHEN, CDR2 SYDVKM. Here the CDR3 DNA reads TGTGCCAGCGGACAGGCTACAGATACGCAGTATTTT. It codes for CASGQATDTQYF.

This clone was recorded only once. The chain combines TRBV4-1 with TRBJ2-7; 9 bases map to TRBD2. V was clipped by 2 bases and J by 2 bases; unmatched bases: 1. CDR1 and CDR2 (germline): MGHRA, YSYEKL. The CDR3 length is 14 residues. The CDR3 DNA follows: TGCGCCAGCAGCCAAATAGCGGGAGCCTACGAGCAGTACTTC. Translation: CASSQIAGAYEQYF.

CDR3 residues: CASSAGTGAGELFF. The CDR3 nucleotides are TGTGCCAGCAGCGCCGGGACAGGGGCCGGGGAGCTGTTTTTT. This sequence joins TRBV7-8 and TRBJ2-2; TRBD1 agrees at 10 bases. The CDR3 runs 14 residues. The germline V gene has CDR1 SGHVS and CDR2 FQNEAQ. With 5 bases clipped from V and 6 bases from J, the junction kept 3 bases outside the gene matches.

This clone was seen more than once but under ten times. The chain has TRBV7-8 and TRBJ1-4; D remains unclear. This CDR3 is 14 amino acids long. The germline V gene encodes CDR1 SGHVS and CDR2 FQNEAQ. V dropped 3 bases and J dropped 14 bases, with 19 bases sitting between them. CDR3 nucleotides: TGTGCCAGCAGCTTTATAACGGCAGTCGGGTTCCTGTTTTTT. Protein: CASSFITAVGFLFF. Based on the CDR3 plus reference TRBV7-8 and TRBJ1-4, the full variable domain is GAGVSQSPRYKVAKRGQDVALRCDPISGHVSLFWYQQALGQGPEFLTYFQNEAQLDKSGLPSDRFFAERPEGSVSTLKIQRTQQEDSAVYLCASSFITAVGFLFFGSGTQLSVL.

This clone was picked up one time. This chain connects TRBV7-3 to TRBJ2-3; the match to TRBD2 covers 10 bases. The J segment lost 6 bases and the V segment lost 5 bases, leaving 5 bases of the junction unmatched. Per germline, CDR1 SGHTA and CDR2 FQGTGA. CDR3 length: 14 residues. The CDR3 region has the DNA TGTGCCAGCAGCCCAGGGACTAGCGTGGATACGCAGTATTTT. Amino acids: CASSPGTSVDTQYF.

This chain links TRBV5-4 with TRBJ2-3, with TRBD2 as a possible D gene (6 bases). The CDR3 is 16 amino acids. The V and J ends lost 0 bases and 2 bases respectively, with 13 bases between them. Germline CDR1 and CDR2: SGHNT and YYREEE (reference sequence). The CDR3 nucleotides read TGTGCCAGCAGCTTGGTTGTGGGAGGCACCACAGATACGCAGTATTTT. Translating it yields CASSLVVGGTTDTQYF.

This chain links TRBV7-9 with TRBJ2-1; possible D gene TRBD2, 5 bases. Trimming stripped 1 base from V and 5 bases from J, with 9 bases between. The germline V gene encodes CDR1 SEHNR and CDR2 FQNEAQ (reference sequence). The CDR3 runs to 14 residues. CDR3 bases: TGTGCCAGCAGCTTAGTCCCGCGGGACAATGAGCAGTTCTTC. Residues: CASSLVPRDNEQFF.

This clone was picked up one time. The gene calls are TRBV7-2 and TRBJ1-5, with TRBD1 matching 7 bases. The CDR3 extends over 17 amino acids. After removal of 5 bases from V and 0 bases from J, the junction contained 10 bases not matched to a gene. In germline, CDR1 is SGHTA, CDR2 FQGNSA. In DNA form, the CDR3 reads TGTGCCAGCAGCCCTAGACAGGGCCTTTATAGCAATCAGCCCCAGCATTTT. Its translation: CASSPRQGLYSNQPQHF.

The CDR3: CASSLLREGGYTF. Written as DNA, the CDR3 is TGTGCCAGCAGCCTACTGAGGGAGGGTGGCTACACCTTC. V gene TRBV2 combines with J gene TRBJ1-2; unclear D gene. The CDR3 extends over 13 amino acids. With 6 bases removed from V and 7 bases from J, the gap between germline ends came to 15 bases. From germline, CDR1 is SNHLY and CDR2 FYNNEI.

The chain uses TRBV9 and TRBJ2-7; the match to TRBD2 covers 10 bases. Looked up from germline, CDR1 is SGDLS and CDR2 is YYNGEE. V shed 0 bases and J 1 base; nucleotides not matched to a gene: 1. CDR3 size: 15 residues. CDR3: CASSVASGGSYEQYF. CDR3 DNA sequence: TGTGCCAGCAGCGTAGCTAGCGGGGGATCCTACGAGCAGTACTTC.

This clone showed up just once. V usage is TRBV6-5 and J usage is TRBJ2-5; 9 bases align to TRBD2. Germline V gene data show CDR1 as MNHEY and CDR2 as SVGAGI. The J segment lost 6 bases and the V segment lost 7 bases, leaving 12 bases of the junction unmatched. The CDR3 is 15 residues long. The CDR3 sequence is CASNPGGSGRQTQYF. DNA of the CDR3: TGTGCCAGCAACCCGGGGGGTAGCGGGAGACAGACCCAGTACTTC.

The gene calls are TRBV25-1 and TRBJ2-1; D is unresolved. The germline V gene encodes CDR1 MGHDK and CDR2 SYGVNS. CDR3 size: 11 residues. With 1 base removed from V and 8 bases from J, the gap between germline ends came to 3 bases. The CDR3 spells CASSEFYEQFF. The CDR3, as DNA: TGTGCCAGCAGTGAATTCTATGAGCAGTTCTTC.

The rearrangement uses TRBV7-9 and TRBJ2-3, with TRBD2 identical over 7 bases. V lost 3 bases to trimming and J lost 7 bases; unmatched junction nucleotides: 10. CDR1 and CDR2 from the germline V gene are SEHNR and FQNEAQ (reference sequence). The CDR3 spans 15 residues. The CDR3 loop is CASSLSSGPWYTQYF. The CDR3 DNA sequence: TGTGCCAGCAGCTTGTCTAGCGGTCCATGGTATACGCAGTATTTT.

This rearrangement joins TRBV5-1 to TRBJ2-3; 9 bases align to TRBD2. The V and J ends lost 4 bases and 6 bases, in that order; junction bases with no gene match: 6. Germline loops: CDR1 SGHRS, CDR2 YFSETQ. The CDR3 runs to 14 residues. The CDR3 loop reads CASSQFLAGDTQYF. The CDR3, as DNA: TGCGCCAGCAGCCAATTCCTAGCGGGGGATACGCAGTATTTT.

The V gene is TRBV25-1, the J gene TRBJ2-3, with 10 bases aligning to TRBD2. This CDR3 has 18 amino acids. The V and J ends lost 5 bases and 4 bases, in that order; junction bases with no gene match: 15. Germline assignment: CDR1 MGHDK and CDR2 SYGVNS. CDR3 residues: CASSPQPSGRTGPDTQYF. In nucleotides, the CDR3 is TGTGCCAGCAGTCCTCAACCTAGCGGGAGAACGGGTCCAGATACGCAGTATTTT.

This clone was detected a few times. At the DNA level, this CDR3 is encoded by other sequences in the same sample as well. Here the CDR3 DNA reads TGCAGTGCTAGAGACACCAGTGAAGCTTTCTTT. It translates to CSARDTSEAFF. The rearrangement joins TRBV20-1 to TRBJ1-1; no clear D. The germline V and J ends were trimmed by 0 bases and 7 bases, with 6 bases remaining between them. The germline V gene encodes CDR1 DFQATT and CDR2 SNEGSKA (reference sequence). This CDR3 is 11 amino acids long.

The table lists this clone with a count of one. The V gene is TRBV19, the J gene TRBJ1-1, with D possibly matching TRBD1 (5 bases). Germline values: CDR1 LNHDA, CDR2 SQIVND (reference sequence). Trimming took off 4 bases at V and 0 bases at J, with 12 bases between the two ends. The CDR3 loop spans 15 amino acids. The DNA of the CDR3 is TGTGCCAGTAGTAGCCAGGGAGGTATGAACACTGAAGCTTTCTTT. Its protein is CASSSQGGMNTEAFF.